This TCR beta chain was sequenced during a study of radiotherapy plus CTLA-4 blockade in lung cancer. This clone has more than one count but fewer than ten. V shed 6 bases and J shed 0 bases, with 9 bases lying between them. Germline CDR1 and CDR2: SGHVS and FQNEAQ. This CDR3 comprises 14 residues. Sequencing used immunoSEQ multiplex PCR; TCRdb keeps in-frame clones, though not all of them. The data contain approximately 90,000 clones, 83% of them singletons. The sequence derives from a human donor with non-small cell lung cancer who had stable disease on radiotherapy plus ipilimumab. The sequenced sample was peripheral blood, obtained from a patient treated with radiotherapy plus ipilimumab. The gene calls are TRBV7-8 and TRBJ1-5; possible D gene TRBD1, 6 bases. CDR3: CASSTRGSNQPQHF. The CDR3 nucleotides are TGTGCCAGCAGTACCAGGGGTAGCAATCAGCCCCAGCATTTT.